The 15 T cell receptor beta chains given below trace back to one sample, sequenced in a study of CXCR3-negative and CXCR3-positive naive CD8 T cells (dated by TCRdb to the late 2010s). The sample was run on a NextSeq 550. The Human TCR Profiling Kit (MiLaboratory) was used to make UMI-labeled 5' RACE TRB cDNA libraries. TCRdb reanalyzed the reads, keeping one entry per CDR3 protein sequence and omitting DNA. The sample's own table lists tens of thousands of distinct CDR3 sequences. The ten largest account for 23% of the sample. Sequenced input: memory CD8+ T cells from blood. Interpreted using the paper, the cell subset or site label stands for: conventional CD8+ memory T cells (TMEM), sorted as controls. These receptors were collected from a human donor in good health. Some clones in this sample may be carry-over from other donors' samples.

The V gene is TRBV20-1, the J gene TRBJ2-5. This CDR3 spans 11 amino acids. The germline V gene encodes CDR1 DFQATT and CDR2 SNEGSKA (reference sequence). The CDR3 sequence: CSARETETQYF.

The chain couples TRBV12-5 to TRBJ1-5; TCRdb's assignment of TRBD1 cannot be checked, as there is no DNA. CDR1 is LGHNT, CDR2 FRNRAP, per germline. The CDR3 covers 12 residues. CDR3 region: CASGPTGGPQHF.

The rearrangement joins TRBV20-1 to TRBJ1-1; TCRdb returns TRBD1, unconfirmable since there is no DNA. Germline-derived CDR1 and CDR2 are DFQATT and SNEGSKA (reference sequence). This CDR3 region has 13 residues. CDR3 residues: CSAKGGGATEAFF.

The V call is TRBV7-2, the J call TRBJ2-7; TCRdb returns TRBD2, unconfirmable since there is no DNA. This CDR3 comprises 15 residues. Per the germline V gene, CDR1 is SGHTA and CDR2 is FQGNSA. The CDR3 region is CASSTLAGVPYEQYF.

CDR3 residues: CASSLSSGEKLFF. The genes are TRBV7-9 and TRBJ1-4. CDR3 length: 13 residues. Germline lookup yields CDR1 SEHNR and CDR2 FQNEAQ (reference sequence).

The chain employs TRBV20-1 and TRBJ2-7; TCRdb's D call, TRBD1, is unchecked because there is no DNA. The CDR3 has 14 amino acids. Looked up from germline, CDR1 is DFQATT and CDR2 is SNEGSKA (reference sequence). The CDR3 loop reads CSAREGGTTYEQYF.

V and J are TRBV15 and TRBJ2-5; TCRdb reports TRBD1, a call that lacks DNA to check it against. This CDR3 region has 14 residues. Germline V CDR1 and CDR2: LNHNV, YYDKDF (reference sequence). The chain's CDR3 is CATSPRTGRETQYF.

The V call is TRBV7-2, the J call TRBJ1-5; no DNA is available, so the TRBD1 call from TCRdb remains unchecked. Per the germline V gene, CDR1 is SGHTA and CDR2 is FQGNSA. The CDR3 contains 15 residues. This CDR3 reads CASTRTLDQGQPQHF.

V and J are TRBV20-1 and TRBJ1-2; TCRdb's assignment of TRBD1 cannot be checked, as there is no DNA. This CDR3 region has 14 residues. The germline CDR1 and CDR2 sequences are DFQATT and SNEGSKA (reference sequence). CDR3 sequence reads: CSAREEDRGYGYTF.

The chain recombines TRBV5-6 with TRBJ2-4; checking the TCRdb D call of TRBD1 is not possible without DNA. This CDR3 spans 16 amino acids. Germline-derived CDR1 and CDR2 are SGHDT and YYEEEE. CDR3 protein: CASSATPGGSKNIQYF.

The chain links TRBV6-2 or TRBV6-3 to TRBJ2-7; there is no DNA to check the TCRdb D call of TRBD2. Germline CDR1 is MNHEY and CDR2 is SVGEGT. The CDR3 covers 13 residues. This chain's CDR3 is CASNIREAYEQYF.

This chain connects TRBV20-1 to TRBJ2-1; TCRdb's D gene call, TRBD1, goes unchecked for lack of DNA. This CDR3 is 16 amino acids long. Per the germline V gene, CDR1 is DFQATT and CDR2 is SNEGSKA (reference sequence). The CDR3 is CSARDPPRGGDNEQFF.

This chain links TRBV13 with TRBJ2-5; TCRdb lists TRBD1, though no DNA is available to test this call. This CDR3 contains 13 residues. Germline assignment: CDR1 PRHDT and CDR2 FYEKMQ (reference sequence). This CDR3 is CASSPSGGETQYF.

This rearrangement joins TRBV4-2 to TRBJ2-1; TCRdb reports TRBD2, a call that lacks DNA to check it against. The CDR3 loop spans 13 amino acids. Germline V gene lookup returns CDR1 LGHNA and CDR2 YNFKEQ. The CDR3 here is CAAASDPYNEQFF.

The chain is built from TRBV19 and TRBJ2-1; TCRdb gives TRBD2 as the D gene, but with no DNA this cannot be confirmed. The CDR3 is 16 residues long. CDR1 LNHDA and CDR2 SQIVND come from the germline V gene (reference sequence). CDR3: CASSILGLKGVDEQFF.